This T cell receptor beta chain was recorded in a study of radiotherapy plus CTLA-4 blockade in lung cancer. At the level of the study: Patients showed objective responses in about 20% of cases, and disease control was achieved by about 31%. Overall study findings and caveats: Reports state that early shifts in blood T cell clones, with interferon-beta, best predicted response. Among blood TCR repertoires after radiotherapy plus ipilimumab, tumor-derived clones expanded.

Focal radiation was given together with CTLA-4 blockade (ipilimumab) to patients with chemo-refractory metastatic non-small-cell lung cancer. Clones were sequenced by immunoSEQ multiplex PCR, and TCRdb holds only the in-frame ones, with some missing. The sample has roughly 50,000 clones; more than 70% are singletons. Remarks on this clone: What it binds is not known.

Per germline, CDR1 LNHDA and CDR2 SQIVND (reference sequence). This CDR3 spans 16 amino acids. V trimming: 5 bases; J trimming: 7 bases; junction bases outside the gene matches: 10. The origin of this receptor is a human donor with non-small cell lung cancer whose response to radiotherapy plus ipilimumab could not be evaluated. V and J are TRBV19 and TRBJ2-1; 11 bases are a match to TRBD1. The sample in question was peripheral blood, obtained from a patient treated with radiotherapy plus ipilimumab. The CDR3 protein is CASSPPFGQGANEQFF. CDR3 coding DNA: TGTGCCAGTAGTCCCCCTTTCGGACAGGGGGCAAATGAGCAGTTCTTC.